A selection of T cell receptor beta chains follows, all from one sample in a study of graft-versus-host responses after intestinal transplantation. The repertoire was sequenced with immunoSEQ multiplex PCR; TCRdb's copy has only in-frame clones and lacks some. The data show 65,000 to 90,000 clones, less than 95% seen once. Their antigens are not known. This specimen consisted of unstimulated CD8+ T cells sorted from spleen or lymph node cells, obtained before transplant. The receptors come from a human donor who was the organ donor for an intestinal transplant. Both conserved end residues are part of each CDR3. The D gene is left open where the match is weak. The size entry is marked missing in some rows and otherwise reads once, few, many or a size class.

clone size	V gene	D gene	J gene	CDR3 protein	CDR3 DNA
.	TRBV9	TRBD1	TRBJ1-2	CASADRVYGYTF	TGTGCCAGCGCAGACAGGGTCTATGGCTACACCTTC
.	TRBV19	TRBD1	TRBJ2-1	CASRTAGQGNEQFF	TGTGCCAGTAGGACCGCCGGACAGGGCAATGAGCAGTTCTTC
.	TRBV9	.	TRBJ1-2	CASSVASTGSYGYTF	TGTGCCAGCAGCGTAGCTTCGACAGGTTCCTATGGCTACACCTTC
.	TRBV7-2	.	TRBJ1-1	CASSLGGGYFPGRYPEAFF	TGTGCCAGCAGCTTAGGGGGGGGTTACTTCCCAGGGAGGTACCCTGAAGCTTTCTTT
.	TRBV7-2	TRBD2	TRBJ2-1	CASSALALSSYNEQFF	TGTGCCAGCAGCGCACTAGCGCTGAGCTCCTACAATGAGCAGTTCTTC
.	TRBV29-1	TRBD2	TRBJ2-3	CSVEGLAGGWKGTDTQYF	TGCAGCGTGGAGGGACTAGCGGGGGGCTGGAAGGGCACAGATACGCAGTATTTT
.	TRBV7-9	TRBD1	TRBJ2-7	CASSSGTEGWEQYF	TGTGCCAGCAGCTCTGGGACAGAAGGATGGGAGCAGTACTTC
.	TRBV4-1	.	TRBJ2-3	CASSHLTDTQYF	TGCGCCAGCAGCCACCTCACAGATACGCAGTATTTT
.	TRBV27	TRBD2	TRBJ2-1	CASRLAGNSYNEQFF	TGTGCCAGCCGACTAGCGGGGAACTCCTACAATGAGCAGTTCTTC
.	TRBV6-1	TRBD2	TRBJ2-3	CASSEVQRGGENTDTQYF	TGTGCCAGCAGTGAAGTCCAGCGGGGGGGCGAGAACACAGATACGCAGTATTTT
few	TRBV4-1	TRBD1	TRBJ1-1	CASSQERDSEAFF	TGCGCCAGCAGCCAAGAACGGGACAGTGAAGCTTTCTTT
.	TRBV14	TRBD1	TRBJ2-5	CASSPWTGIRETQYF	TGTGCCAGCAGCCCCTGGACAGGGATTCGAGAGACCCAGTACTTC
.	TRBV10-2	TRBD2	TRBJ2-3	CASSESRLTSGNTDTQYF	TGCGCCAGCAGTGAGTCTCGGTTGACTAGCGGAAACACAGATACGCAGTATTTT
.	TRBV6-1	.	TRBJ1-4	CASSDLMSEKLFF	TGTGCCAGCAGTGATCTAATGAGTGAAAAACTGTTTTTT
.	TRBV7-8	TRBD1	TRBJ1-6	CASSLVGQGAGNSPLHF	TGTGCCAGCAGCTTAGTTGGGCAGGGGGCAGGTAATTCACCCCTCCACTTT
.	TRBV28	.	TRBJ1-6	CASSPPGVGNSPLHF	TGTGCCAGCAGTCCGCCCGGGGTTGGGAATTCACCCCTCCACTTT
.	TRBV10-3	.	TRBJ2-5	CAISPNLSVRVQETQYF	TGTGCCATCAGCCCGAACCTTAGCGTTAGGGTCCAAGAGACCCAGTACTTC
.	TRBV4-1	.	TRBJ1-5	CASSAKESQPQHF	TGCGCCAGCAGCGCGAAAGAAAGCCAGCCCCAGCATTTT
.	TRBV4-2	TRBD1	TRBJ1-2	CASSHLQGQEGYTF	TGTGCCAGCAGCCACTTACAGGGGCAGGAAGGCTACACCTTC
.	TRBV7-3	.	TRBJ1-3	CASSLLPGDTRSGNTIYF	TGTGCCAGCAGCTTACTCCCCGGGGACACTCGATCTGGAAACACCATATATTTT
.	TRBV4-1	.	TRBJ1-5	CASSQDLQGSGQPQHF	TGCGCCAGCAGCCAAGATCTGCAGGGGTCGGGTCAGCCCCAGCATTTT
once	TRBV19	.	TRBJ2-7	CASSMGTGSYEQYF	TGTGCCAGTAGTATGGGAACAGGGAGCTACGAGCAGTACTTC
.	TRBV2	.	TRBJ1-6	CASSEGGLISPLHF	TGTGCCAGCAGTGAAGGAGGGTTAATTTCACCCCTCCACTTT
.	TRBV7-9	TRBD1	TRBJ1-1	CASSLAGQGGLEAFF	TGTGCCAGCAGCTTAGCTGGACAGGGAGGGCTAGAAGCTTTCTTT
.	TRBV7-9	TRBD1	TRBJ2-7	CASRSGTGDYEQYF	TGTGCCAGCAGGTCCGGGACAGGGGACTACGAGCAGTACTTC
.	TRBV9	.	TRBJ1-2	CASSPRGLPSNGYTF	TGTGCCAGCAGCCCTCGGGGACTCCCGAGCAATGGCTACACCTTC
.	TRBV5-4	TRBD2	TRBJ2-3	CASRILAGDHSTDTQYF	TGTGCCAGCAGGATCCTAGCGGGGGACCACAGCACAGATACGCAGTATTTT
.	TRBV4-1	TRBD2	TRBJ2-3	CASSPSGGAGDTQYF	TGCGCCAGCAGCCCTAGCGGGGGGGCGGGAGATACGCAGTATTTT
few	TRBV14	TRBD1	TRBJ1-3	CASSQDLGGWDTIYF	TGTGCCAGCAGCCAAGATCTAGGGGGCTGGGACACCATATATTTT
.	TRBV13	.	TRBJ2-1	CASTRGHEQFF	TGTGCCAGCACCCGAGGCCATGAGCAGTTCTTC
.	TRBV4-1	.	TRBJ2-5	CASSPYQGREETQYF	TGCGCCAGCAGCCCGTACCAAGGGCGGGAAGAGACCCAGTACTTC
.	TRBV4-1	TRBD1	TRBJ1-1	CASSHRGSNTEAFF	TGCGCCAGCAGTCACAGGGGATCGAACACTGAAGCTTTCTTT
.	TRBV11-2	.	TRBJ1-5	CASRGEGQPQHF	TGTGCCAGCAGAGGGGAAGGTCAGCCCCAGCATTTT
.	TRBV30	.	TRBJ2-1	CAWSVRLFYNEQFF	TGTGCCTGGAGTGTCCGTCTTTTCTACAATGAGCAGTTCTTC
.	TRBV7-2	.	TRBJ1-1	CASSFRGRAEAFF	TGTGCCAGCAGCTTCCGAGGGCGCGCTGAAGCTTTCTTT
.	TRBV19	.	TRBJ1-2	CAITLRGTDVLDYGYTF	TGTGCCATCACTCTTCGGGGGACGGATGTGCTCGACTATGGCTACACCTTC
.	TRBV9	.	TRBJ1-1	CASSVPGGTEAFF	TGTGCCAGCAGCGTACCGGGGGGCACTGAAGCTTTCTTT
.	TRBV28	.	TRBJ2-7	CASSLSIGGEVHEQYF	TGTGCCAGCAGTTTATCGATTGGAGGGGAGGTACACGAGCAGTACTTC
.	TRBV27	.	TRBJ1-4	CASTSGEKLFF	TGTGCCAGCACCTCAGGGGAAAAACTGTTTTTT
.	TRBV9	.	TRBJ2-3	CASSVEGGGPTDTQYF	TGTGCCAGCAGCGTAGAGGGAGGGGGGCCCACAGATACGCAGTATTTT
.	TRBV4-3	.	TRBJ1-5	CASSQDGSQNQPQHF	TGCGCCAGCAGCCAAGATGGTAGTCAAAATCAGCCCCAGCATTTT
.	TRBV7-9	TRBD1	TRBJ1-4	CASSQGATNEKLFF	TGTGCCAGCAGCCAGGGGGCTACTAATGAAAAACTGTTTTTT
.	TRBV4-1	.	TRBJ1-2	CASSGRSWVRLNYGYTF	TGCGCCAGCAGCGGCCGGTCCTGGGTGAGGCTAAACTATGGCTACACCTTC
.	TRBV19	TRBD2	TRBJ2-3	CASSKRGGTDTQYF	TGTGCCAGTAGTAAGCGGGGGGGCACAGATACGCAGTATTTT
.	TRBV18	.	TRBJ2-5	CASSSGHIQETQYF	TGTGCCAGCTCATCGGGACACATACAAGAGACCCAGTACTTC
.	TRBV27	.	TRBJ2-7	CASSLGIRYEQYF	TGTGCCAGCAGCCTCGGGATTAGATACGAGCAGTACTTC
.	TRBV6-6	.	TRBJ1-1	CASNDRNEAFF	TGTGCCAGCAACGACAGGAATGAAGCTTTCTTT
.	TRBV2	.	TRBJ2-3	CASRGRPDTQYF	TGTGCCAGCCGGGGGAGGCCGGATACGCAGTATTTT
.	TRBV5-1	TRBD1	TRBJ1-1	CASSLWTGDTEAFF	TGCGCCAGCAGCTTGTGGACAGGGGACACTGAAGCTTTCTTT
.	TRBV4-1	TRBD1	TRBJ1-1	CASSFRTGMNTEAFF	TGCGCCAGCAGCTTCCGGACAGGGATGAACACTGAAGCTTTCTTT
.	TRBV19	.	TRBJ2-7	CASSIAPGQLYEQYF	TGTGCCAGTAGTATTGCCCCCGGACAGTTGTACGAGCAGTACTTC
.	TRBV6-5	.	TRBJ1-1	CASSLTRGTEAFF	TGTGCCAGCAGTCTCACAAGGGGGACTGAAGCTTTCTTT
.	TRBV4-3	.	TRBJ2-3	CASSPRHADTQYF	TGCGCCAGCAGCCCTCGACATGCTGATACGCAGTATTTT